This TCR beta chain was identified during a study of T-cell memory formation after mild COVID-19. Study-wide results and limits: The appearance of some responding clones in pre-infection memory suggested that cross-reactive memory joined. Clones contracting over day 15 to 85 were CD4/CD8 balanced, with later expanders leaning CD4+. The main location of contracting CD4+ clones was CM and EM, and that of contracting CD8+ clones was EMRA.

With constant-segment primers, 5'RACE yielded cDNA libraries of TCR alpha and TCR beta that carried sample barcodes and UMIs. TCRdb reprocessed the 5' RACE reads via MiXCR and lists one record per CDR3 protein. In the table there are around 45,000 distinct CDR3 sequences, about a tenth of which are singletons. Trimming cost V 3 bases and J 0 bases, with 9 bases left between them. The CDR3 loop spans 14 amino acids. Germline V lookup: CDR1 GTSNPN, CDR2 SVGIG (reference sequence). In its sample, this clonotype was seen once. The antigen is not known. This TCR came from an adult woman who had mild COVID-19 (a few samples of this study predate the infection). Cell type and time point are not known. What was sequenced was PBMCs or a T cell subset sorted from them (not recorded which). This chain joins TRBV30 and TRBJ1-3; perhaps TRBD1 as D (6 bases). The CDR3 DNA sequence: TGTGCCTGGAGCCCAGGGGACTCTGGAAACACCATATATTTT. As protein: CAWSPGDSGNTIYF.